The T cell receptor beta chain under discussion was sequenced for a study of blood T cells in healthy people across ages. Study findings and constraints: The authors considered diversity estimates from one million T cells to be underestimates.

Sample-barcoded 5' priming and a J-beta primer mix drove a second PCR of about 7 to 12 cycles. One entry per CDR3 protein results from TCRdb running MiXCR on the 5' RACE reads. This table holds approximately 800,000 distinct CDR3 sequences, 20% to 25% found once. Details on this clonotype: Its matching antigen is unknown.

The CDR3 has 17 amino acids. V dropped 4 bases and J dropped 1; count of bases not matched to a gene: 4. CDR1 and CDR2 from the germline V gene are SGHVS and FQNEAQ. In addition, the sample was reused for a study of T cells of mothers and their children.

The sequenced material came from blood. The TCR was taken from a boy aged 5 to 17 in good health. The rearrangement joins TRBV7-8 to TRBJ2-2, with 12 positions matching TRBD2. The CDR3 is CASSSRLAGVNTGELFF. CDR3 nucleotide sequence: TGTGCCAGCAGCTCCAGACTAGCGGGGGTGAACACCGGGGAGCTGTTTTTT.